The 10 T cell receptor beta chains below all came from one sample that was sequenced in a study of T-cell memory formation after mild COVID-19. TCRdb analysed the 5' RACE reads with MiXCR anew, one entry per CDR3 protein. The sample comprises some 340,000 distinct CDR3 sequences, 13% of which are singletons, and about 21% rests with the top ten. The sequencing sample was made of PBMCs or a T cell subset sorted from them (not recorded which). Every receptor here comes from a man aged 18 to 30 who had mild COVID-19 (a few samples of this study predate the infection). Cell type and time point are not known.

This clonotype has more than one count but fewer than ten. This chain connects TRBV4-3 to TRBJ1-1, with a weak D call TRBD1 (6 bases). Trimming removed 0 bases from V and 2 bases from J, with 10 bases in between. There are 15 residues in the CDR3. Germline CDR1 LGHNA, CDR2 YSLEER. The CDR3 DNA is TGCGCCAGCAGCCAAGAAATGGGGGGCAACACTGAAGCTTTCTTT. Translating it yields CASSQEMGGNTEAFF.

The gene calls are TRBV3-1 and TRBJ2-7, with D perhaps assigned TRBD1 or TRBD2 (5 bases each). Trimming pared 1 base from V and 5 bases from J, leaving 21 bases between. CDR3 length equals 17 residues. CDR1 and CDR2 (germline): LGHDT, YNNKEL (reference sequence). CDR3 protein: CASSQAGPGQPLHEQYF. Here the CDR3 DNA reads TGTGCCAGCAGCCAAGCGGGGCCAGGACAACCCCTTCACGAGCAGTACTTC.

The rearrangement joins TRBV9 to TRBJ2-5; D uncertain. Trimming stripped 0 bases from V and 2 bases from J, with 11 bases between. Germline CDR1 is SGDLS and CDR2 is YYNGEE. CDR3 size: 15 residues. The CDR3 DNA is TGTGCCAGCAGCGTAGGTACCCTGGTTCAAGAGACCCAGTACTTC. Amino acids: CASSVGTLVQETQYF.

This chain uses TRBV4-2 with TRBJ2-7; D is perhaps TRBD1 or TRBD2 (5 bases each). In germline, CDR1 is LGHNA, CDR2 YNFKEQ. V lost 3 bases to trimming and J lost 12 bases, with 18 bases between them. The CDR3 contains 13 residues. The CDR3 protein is CASSQTGTTTPYF. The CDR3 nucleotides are TGTGCCAGCAGCCAGACCGGGACGACCACGCCGTACTTC.

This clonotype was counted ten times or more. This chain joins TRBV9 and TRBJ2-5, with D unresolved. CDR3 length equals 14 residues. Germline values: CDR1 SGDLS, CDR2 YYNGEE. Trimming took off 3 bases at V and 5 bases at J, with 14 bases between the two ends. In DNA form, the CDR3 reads TGTGCCAGCAGCGCGGACCCTGCCGGGGAGACCCAGTACTTC. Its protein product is CASSADPAGETQYF.

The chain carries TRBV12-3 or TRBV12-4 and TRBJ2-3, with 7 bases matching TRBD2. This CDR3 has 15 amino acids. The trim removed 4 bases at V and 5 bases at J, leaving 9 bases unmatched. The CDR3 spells CASSSSTSSKDTQYF. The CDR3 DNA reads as TGTGCCAGCAGTTCCTCGACTAGCTCTAAAGATACGCAGTATTTT.

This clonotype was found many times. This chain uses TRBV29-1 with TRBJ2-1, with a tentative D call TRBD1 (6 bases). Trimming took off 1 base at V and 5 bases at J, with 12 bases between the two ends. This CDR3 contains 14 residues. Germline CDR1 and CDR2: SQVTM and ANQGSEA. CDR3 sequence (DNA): TGCAGCGTTGAAGCTGGACAGAACAACAATGAGCAGTTCTTC. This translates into CSVEAGQNNNEQFF.

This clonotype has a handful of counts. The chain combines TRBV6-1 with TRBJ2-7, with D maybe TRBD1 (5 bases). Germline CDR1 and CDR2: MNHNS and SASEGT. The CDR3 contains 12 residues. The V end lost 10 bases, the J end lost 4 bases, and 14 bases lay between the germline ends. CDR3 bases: TGTGCCACCTCCCAGGGTGATTACGAGCAGTACTTC. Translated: CATSQGDYEQYF.

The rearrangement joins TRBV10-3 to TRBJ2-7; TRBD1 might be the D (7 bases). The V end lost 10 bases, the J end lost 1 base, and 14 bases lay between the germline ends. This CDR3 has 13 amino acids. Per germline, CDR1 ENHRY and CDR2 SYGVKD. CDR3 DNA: TGTGCCACCGGGGCAGGGGGGTCCTACGAGCAGTACGTC. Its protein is CATGAGGSYEQYV.

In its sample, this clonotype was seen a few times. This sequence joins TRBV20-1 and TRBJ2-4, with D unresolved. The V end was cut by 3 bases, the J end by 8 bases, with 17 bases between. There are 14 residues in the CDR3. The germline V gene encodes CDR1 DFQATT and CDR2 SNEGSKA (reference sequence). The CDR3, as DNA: TGCAGTGCTAGTCAGTCGCTGAAAAGGGACATTCAGTACTTC. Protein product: CSASQSLKRDIQYF.